This T cell receptor beta chain is drawn from a study of OX40 agonist ivuxolimab in advanced cancers. Study background: Patients treated during dose escalation were battling hepatocellular carcinoma, melanoma, renal cell or head and neck cancer. The group had a mean age of about 60 years, ranged from 23 to 79, and was roughly 83% male.

Enrollment shut out patients with autoimmune disease history or systemic immunosuppression. Assay: immunoSEQ multiplex PCR; the TCRdb copy retains only in-frame clones and omits some. The data contain around 56,000 clones, 70% to 90% of them singletons. The material sequenced was CD4+ or CD8+ T cells sorted from blood, taken in a trial of the OX40 agonist ivuxolimab. The sequence derives from an adult with an advanced solid tumor such as melanoma, head and neck, liver or kidney cancer.

The CDR3 loop reads CASSLVPEESLHF. The CDR3 DNA reads TGCGCCAGCAGCTTGGTTCCGGAGGAGTCCCTCCACTTT. The V and J genes are TRBV5-1 and TRBJ1-6; the D is unclear. CDR1 SGHRS and CDR2 YFSETQ come from the germline V gene. The CDR3 runs 13 residues. V lost 0 bases and J lost 14, with 12 bases in between.